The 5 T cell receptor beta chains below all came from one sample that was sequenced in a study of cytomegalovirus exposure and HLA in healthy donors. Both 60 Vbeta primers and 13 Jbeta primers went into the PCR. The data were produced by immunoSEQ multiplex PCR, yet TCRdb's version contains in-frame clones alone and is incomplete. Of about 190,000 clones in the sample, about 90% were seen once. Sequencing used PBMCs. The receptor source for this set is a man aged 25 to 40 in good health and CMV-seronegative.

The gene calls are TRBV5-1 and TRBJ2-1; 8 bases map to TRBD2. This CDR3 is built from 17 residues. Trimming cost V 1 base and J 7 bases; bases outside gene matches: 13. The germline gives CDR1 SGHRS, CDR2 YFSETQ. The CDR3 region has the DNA TGCGCCAGCAGCTTGCGAAGCGGGGGAGACCTTATAAATGAGCAGTTCTTC. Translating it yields CASSLRSGGDLINEQFF.

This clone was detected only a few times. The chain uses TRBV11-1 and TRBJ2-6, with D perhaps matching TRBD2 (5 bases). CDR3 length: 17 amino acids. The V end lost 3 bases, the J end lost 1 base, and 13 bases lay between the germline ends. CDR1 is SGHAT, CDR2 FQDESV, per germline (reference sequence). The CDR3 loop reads CASSFPRGSSGANVLTF. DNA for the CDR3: TGTGCCAGCAGCTTCCCCCGGGGATCTTCTGGGGCCAACGTCCTGACTTTC.

The chain's CDR3 is CASSLLTTNEKLFF. CDR3 coding DNA: TGTGCCAGCAGTTTATTAACAACTAATGAAAAACTGTTTTTT. The chain is built from TRBV28 and TRBJ1-4; D unresolved. This CDR3 contains 14 residues. Germline V gene lookup returns CDR1 MDHEN and CDR2 SYDVKM. Between the trimmed V and J ends, which lost 1 base and 0 bases, there was a span of 3 bases.

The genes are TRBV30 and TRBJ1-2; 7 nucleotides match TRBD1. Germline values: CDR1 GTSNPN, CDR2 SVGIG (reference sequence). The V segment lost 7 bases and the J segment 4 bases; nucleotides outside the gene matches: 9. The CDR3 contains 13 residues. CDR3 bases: TGTGCCTACCAAAAAGGGACAGCCTATGGCTACACCTTC. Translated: CAYQKGTAYGYTF.

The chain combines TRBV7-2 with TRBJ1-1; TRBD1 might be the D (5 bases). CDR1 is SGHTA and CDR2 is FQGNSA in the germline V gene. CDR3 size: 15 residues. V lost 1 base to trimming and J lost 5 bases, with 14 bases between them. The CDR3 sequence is CASSLVPPGRTEAFF. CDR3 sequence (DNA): TGTGCCAGCAGCTTAGTCCCCCCAGGGCGGACTGAAGCTTTCTTT. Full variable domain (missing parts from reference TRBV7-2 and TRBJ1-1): GAGVSQSPSNKVTEKGKDVELRCDPISGHTALYWYRQSLGQGLEFLIYFQGNSAPDKSGLPSDRFSAERTGGSVSTLTIQRTQQEDSAVYLCASSLVPPGRTEAFFGQGTRLTVV.